The rows below give T cell receptor beta chains drawn from one sample of a study of beta chain features in type 1 diabetes. Clones were read by immunoSEQ multiplex PCR, and TCRdb kept only the in-frame ones, dropping some. The data show around 650,000 clones, with 9.5% to 15% seen just once and approximately 0.11% held by the top ten. What was sequenced was naive CD4+ T cells from blood. Receptors were obtained from a man younger than 40 with type 1 diabetes. Both conserved end residues are part of each CDR3. The D gene is left open where the match is weak. For some rows the clone size is stated as once, few or many, or as a class when expanded; others skip it.

cdr3_nt: TGCAGCGGGGACTTAGGCGGGGGGCTCCAAGAGACCCAGTACTTC; cdr3_aa: CSGDLGGGLQETQYF; d_call: TRBD2; j_call: TRBJ2-5; v_call: TRBV29-1; clone_size: few
cdr3_nt: TGTGCCAGCAGCGTAGGCCCGCAACCGGGCCCAAGCTCCTACAATGAGCAGTTCTTC; cdr3_aa: CASSVGPQPGPSSYNEQFF; d_call: -; j_call: TRBJ2-1; v_call: TRBV9; clone_size: -
cdr3_nt: TGTGCCAGCAGCTTAGCGGGGGTGGGGAATGAGCAGTTCTTC; cdr3_aa: CASSLAGVGNEQFF; d_call: -; j_call: TRBJ2-1; v_call: TRBV7-2; clone_size: few
cdr3_nt: TGCGCCAGCAGCCTCAGACCTGGGACAGGGGCTATTGAGCAGTACTTC; cdr3_aa: CASSLRPGTGAIEQYF; d_call: TRBD1; j_call: TRBJ2-7; v_call: TRBV5-1; clone_size: -
cdr3_nt: TGTGCCAGCAGTGAACTGTCGGCCGGAAACTATGGCTACACCTTC; cdr3_aa: CASSELSAGNYGYTF; d_call: -; j_call: TRBJ1-2; v_call: TRBV6-1; clone_size: -
cdr3_nt: TGTGCCAGCAGGGGACAGGGAAATGAAAAACTGTTTTTT; cdr3_aa: CASRGQGNEKLFF; d_call: TRBD1; j_call: TRBJ1-4; v_call: TRBV27; clone_size: -
cdr3_nt: TGTGCCAGCAGTGGGTTCGGACAGGCACCTAACACTGAAGCTTTCTTT; cdr3_aa: CASSGFGQAPNTEAFF; d_call: TRBD1; j_call: TRBJ1-1; v_call: TRBV25-1; clone_size: -
cdr3_nt: TGTGCCAGCAGCTTAGGGGGAGGGAGCTCCTACGAGCAGTACTTC; cdr3_aa: CASSLGGGSSYEQYF; d_call: TRBD2; j_call: TRBJ2-7; v_call: TRBV7-2; clone_size: few
cdr3_nt: TGTGCCAGTAGTATGGAGGCAGGCAACTATGGCTACACCTTC; cdr3_aa: CASSMEAGNYGYTF; d_call: -; j_call: TRBJ1-2; v_call: TRBV19; clone_size: -
cdr3_nt: TGCGCCAGCAGCCAAAAACTAGCGGCCGGGGGCGGGGTAACAGATACGCAGTATTTT; cdr3_aa: CASSQKLAAGGGVTDTQYF; d_call: TRBD2; j_call: TRBJ2-3; v_call: TRBV4-3; clone_size: -
cdr3_nt: TGTGCCAGCAGCCAGACGGCTCACACTGAAGCTTTCTTT; cdr3_aa: CASSQTAHTEAFF; d_call: -; j_call: TRBJ1-1; v_call: TRBV14; clone_size: few
cdr3_nt: TGTGCCACCAGGGGACAGGGGAACACTGAAGCTTTCTTT; cdr3_aa: CATRGQGNTEAFF; d_call: TRBD1; j_call: TRBJ1-1; v_call: TRBV15; clone_size: -
cdr3_nt: TGTGCCAGCAGCGTAGCGACAGGAAGCTACGAGCAGTACTTC; cdr3_aa: CASSVATGSYEQYF; d_call: -; j_call: TRBJ2-7; v_call: TRBV9; clone_size: few
cdr3_nt: TGTGCCAGCAGCCACCTCGCCAAAGGGGAGACCCAGTACTTC; cdr3_aa: CASSHLAKGETQYF; d_call: -; j_call: TRBJ2-5; v_call: TRBV14; clone_size: few
cdr3_nt: TGTGCCAGCAGCTGGGGACAGGGGGCTAAGTACGAGCAGTACTTC; cdr3_aa: CASSWGQGAKYEQYF; d_call: TRBD1; j_call: TRBJ2-7; v_call: TRBV7-9; clone_size: -
cdr3_nt: TGTGCCAGCAGCCCCCTCGGGGCGGGGGCCCACAGGGATGAGCAGTTCTTC; cdr3_aa: CASSPLGAGAHRDEQFF; d_call: -; j_call: TRBJ2-1; v_call: TRBV9; clone_size: -
cdr3_nt: TGCGCCAGCAGCCAACAAAAATATGGCACAGATACGCAGTATTTT; cdr3_aa: CASSQQKYGTDTQYF; d_call: -; j_call: TRBJ2-3; v_call: TRBV4-3; clone_size: few
cdr3_nt: TGTGCCAGTAGTATAGATCGGGGAGATACGCAGTATTTT; cdr3_aa: CASSIDRGDTQYF; d_call: -; j_call: TRBJ2-3; v_call: TRBV19; clone_size: few
cdr3_nt: TGTGCCAGCAGCGTAGAAGCGGGGGGCTACGAGCAGTACTTC; cdr3_aa: CASSVEAGGYEQYF; d_call: TRBD2; j_call: TRBJ2-7; v_call: TRBV9; clone_size: few
cdr3_nt: TGTGCCAGCTCACCGCGGAGGGCCAATCAGCCCCAGCATTTT; cdr3_aa: CASSPRRANQPQHF; d_call: -; j_call: TRBJ1-5; v_call: TRBV18; clone_size: few
cdr3_nt: TGTGCCATCAGTATGACAGGGGCCACTGATAGCAATCAGCCCCAGCATTTT; cdr3_aa: CAISMTGATDSNQPQHF; d_call: TRBD1; j_call: TRBJ1-5; v_call: TRBV10-3; clone_size: few
cdr3_nt: TGCGCCAGCAGCTTGGCCGGCAGGGCTGGGGCAGATACGCAGTATTTT; cdr3_aa: CASSLAGRAGADTQYF; d_call: -; j_call: TRBJ2-3; v_call: TRBV5-1; clone_size: -
cdr3_nt: TGTGCCAGCAGCTTAGCCCTTGGACAGGGTAGTATCCCTGAAGCTTTCTTT; cdr3_aa: CASSLALGQGSIPEAFF; d_call: TRBD1; j_call: TRBJ1-1; v_call: TRBV11-2; clone_size: -
cdr3_nt: TGTGCCTCTAACCCTAGCGGGGGGCCCACAGATACGCAGTATTTT; cdr3_aa: CASNPSGGPTDTQYF; d_call: TRBD2; j_call: TRBJ2-3; v_call: TRBV30; clone_size: -
cdr3_nt: TGTGCCAGCAGCTTAGCGCTCACCGGGGAGCTGTTTTTT; cdr3_aa: CASSLALTGELFF; d_call: -; j_call: TRBJ2-2; v_call: TRBV7-7; clone_size: -
cdr3_nt: TGTGCCAGCAGCCAAGTCTCCGCAGAGACCCAGTACTTC; cdr3_aa: CASSQVSAETQYF; d_call: -; j_call: TRBJ2-5; v_call: TRBV4-2; clone_size: -
cdr3_nt: TGTGCCAGCAGCGGCTACTCTGGGGCCAACGTCCTGACTTTC; cdr3_aa: CASSGYSGANVLTF; d_call: -; j_call: TRBJ2-6; v_call: TRBV7-6; clone_size: few
cdr3_nt: TGTGCCAGCAGCCGAGGCTTCAGCCGACGGGAGACCCAGTACTTC; cdr3_aa: CASSRGFSRRETQYF; d_call: -; j_call: TRBJ2-5; v_call: TRBV5-6; clone_size: few
cdr3_nt: TGTGCCAGCCGGCGACTAGCGGGGTCTCAGGGGACGCAGTATTTT; cdr3_aa: CASRRLAGSQGTQYF; d_call: TRBD2; j_call: TRBJ2-3; v_call: TRBV27; clone_size: -
cdr3_nt: TGTGCCTGGTCCTCAGGAGCGGGGGTCACAGATACGCAGTATTTT; cdr3_aa: CAWSSGAGVTDTQYF; d_call: TRBD2; j_call: TRBJ2-3; v_call: TRBV30; clone_size: -
cdr3_nt: TGTGCCAGCAGTGACCCCGGAACCTACAATGAGCAGTTCTTC; cdr3_aa: CASSDPGTYNEQFF; d_call: -; j_call: TRBJ2-1; v_call: TRBV2; clone_size: -
cdr3_nt: TGTGCCAGCAGCCAAGAGATCGGGGCCGGGAATGAGCAGTTCTTC; cdr3_aa: CASSQEIGAGNEQFF; d_call: -; j_call: TRBJ2-1; v_call: TRBV4-2; clone_size: once
cdr3_nt: TGCAGCGTTGAAGACAGGACAGGGGGGACTGAAGCTTTCTTT; cdr3_aa: CSVEDRTGGTEAFF; d_call: TRBD1; j_call: TRBJ1-1; v_call: TRBV29-1; clone_size: -
cdr3_nt: TGCGCCAGCAGCTTGGCCGCTGGGAACTCCTACGAGCAGTACTTC; cdr3_aa: CASSLAAGNSYEQYF; d_call: -; j_call: TRBJ2-7; v_call: TRBV5-1; clone_size: few
cdr3_nt: TGTGCCAGCAGCCGCGAAACAGGGGGCTGGGCAGATACGCAGTATTTT; cdr3_aa: CASSRETGGWADTQYF; d_call: TRBD1; j_call: TRBJ2-3; v_call: TRBV7-2; clone_size: -
cdr3_nt: TGTGCCAGCAGCACATCGACAGGTCAAGAGACCCAGTACTTC; cdr3_aa: CASSTSTGQETQYF; d_call: -; j_call: TRBJ2-5; v_call: TRBV7-2; clone_size: few
cdr3_nt: TGTGCCAGCAGCCCAGGACAGGGCCTGAACTATGGCTACACCTTC; cdr3_aa: CASSPGQGLNYGYTF; d_call: TRBD1; j_call: TRBJ1-2; v_call: TRBV7-9; clone_size: -
cdr3_nt: TGTGCCAGCAGTGATTCCGGGACTCCGTTCGAGCAGTACTTC; cdr3_aa: CASSDSGTPFEQYF; d_call: -; j_call: TRBJ2-7; v_call: TRBV6-1; clone_size: -
cdr3_nt: TGTGCCAGCAGCTTTGCAGCGGGGGGGCAAGAGACCCAGTACTTC; cdr3_aa: CASSFAAGGQETQYF; d_call: TRBD2; j_call: TRBJ2-5; v_call: TRBV7-7; clone_size: -
cdr3_nt: TGTGCCAGCAGCTTAGGGTCGGTCAGGGTAACCTATGGCTACACCTTC; cdr3_aa: CASSLGSVRVTYGYTF; d_call: -; j_call: TRBJ1-2; v_call: TRBV7-2; clone_size: few
cdr3_nt: TGTGCCAGCAGCGCTCAGGGGTCTGGGGCCAACGTCCTGACTTTC; cdr3_aa: CASSAQGSGANVLTF; d_call: -; j_call: TRBJ2-6; v_call: TRBV21-1; clone_size: few
cdr3_nt: TGTGCCATCAGTGTTACGGGACAGGGGGCACCTGGGGCCAACGTCCTGACTTTC; cdr3_aa: CAISVTGQGAPGANVLTF; d_call: TRBD1; j_call: TRBJ2-6; v_call: TRBV10-3; clone_size: many
cdr3_nt: TGTGCCAGCAGCTTAGAGACAGTGTATAATTCACCCCTCCACTTT; cdr3_aa: CASSLETVYNSPLHF; d_call: -; j_call: TRBJ1-6; v_call: TRBV7-2; clone_size: few
cdr3_nt: TGCGCCAGCAGCTCCCTTTCCGGACACACCGGGGAGCTGTTTTTT; cdr3_aa: CASSSLSGHTGELFF; d_call: -; j_call: TRBJ2-2; v_call: TRBV4-1; clone_size: -